These T cell receptor beta chains were read from a single sample in a study of T cell responses to AZD1222 COVID-19 vaccine. The assay was immunoSEQ multiplex PCR, and TCRdb's table has in-frame clones only and misses some. This sample yields 130,000 or so clones, of which 85% to 95% are seen a single time; roughly 6.6% belongs to the top ten. The material sequenced was peripheral blood, taken on day 0 of AZD1222 vaccination. Every receptor here comes from an adult in good health. Both conserved end residues are part of each CDR3. The order of the fields is clone size, V gene, J gene, D gene, CDR3 DNA, CDR3 protein. A D gene is named only where the DNA matches it firmly. Clone size, where shown, is once, few, many, or a class for clones that have expanded.

>-|TRBV27|TRBJ2-3|-
TGTGCCAGCACCCCCTTCGGAGGGGATACGCAGTATTTT
CASTPFGGDTQYF
>-|TRBV30|TRBJ1-3|-
TGTGCCTGGAGTGTGGGGGCTGGAAACACCATATATTTT
CAWSVGAGNTIYF
>-|TRBV27|TRBJ1-1|TRBD1
TGTGCCAGCAGTTTATCGGCGGACAGGGCCACTGAAGCTTTCTTT
CASSLSADRATEAFF
>-|TRBV28|TRBJ1-5|-
TGTGCCAGCAGTTTATCAGGGAATCAGCCCCAGCATTTT
CASSLSGNQPQHF
>-|TRBV5-5|TRBJ1-1|-
TGTGCCAGCAGCCTTGGACAGAACCTGAACACTGAAGCTTTCTTT
CASSLGQNLNTEAFF
>-|TRBV5-5|TRBJ1-1|-
TGTGCCAGCAGCTTGGGGATGAACACTGAAGCTTTCTTT
CASSLGMNTEAFF
>few|TRBV11-2|TRBJ1-2|TRBD1
TGTGCCAGCAGTGAGACGGGACAGGGAAACTATGGCTACACCTTC
CASSETGQGNYGYTF
>once|TRBV27|TRBJ1-1|-
TGTGCCAGCAGTTTGCGGGAGGGAGGCGAAGCTTTCTTT
CASSLREGGEAFF
>-|TRBV11-3|TRBJ2-1|TRBD2
TGTGCCAGCAGCTTACTGACTAGCTTCTACAATGAGCAGTTCTTC
CASSLLTSFYNEQFF
>-|TRBV24-1|TRBJ2-7|TRBD1
TGTGCCAGAGAGGACAGGGTCAACGAGCAGTACTTC
CAREDRVNEQYF
>-|TRBV27|TRBJ1-1|-
TGTGTCCGGATTGGGGGCACTGAAGCTTTCTTT
CVRIGGTEAFF
>-|TRBV10-1|TRBJ1-1|-
TGCGCCACCACGAGACAGCCCATGAACACTGAAGCTTTCTTT
CATTRQPMNTEAFF
>-|TRBV30|TRBJ2-2|-
TGTGCCTGGAATAGCGGGAACACCGGGGAGCTGTTTTTT
CAWNSGNTGELFF
>-|TRBV5-5|TRBJ1-2|-
TGTGCCAGCAGCTTGTGGGGAGAACAGGGAAGGGGTGGCTACACCTTC
CASSLWGEQGRGGYTF
>-|TRBV28|TRBJ1-2|-
TGTGCCAGCAGCGGCTTTTCTTATGGCTACACCTTC
CASSGFSYGYTF